The 27 T cell receptor beta chains below were found in one sample sequenced in a study of blood T cell repertoires in COVID-19. The method was immunoSEQ multiplex PCR; TCRdb's version includes in-frame clones alone and lacks a portion of them. The sample contains more than 300,000 clones, nearly 90% of which appear only once. Sequencing input: peripheral blood. These receptors were collected from a woman aged 40 to 50 with COVID-19, enrolled during active disease.

This chain connects TRBV12-5 to TRBJ1-5; TRBD1 might be the D (6 bases). With 4 bases removed from V and 3 bases from J, the gap between germline ends came to 10 bases. The CDR3 runs 14 residues. Per the germline V gene, CDR1 is LGHNT and CDR2 is FRNRAP. The CDR3 is CASGWTVNNQPQHF. Written as DNA, the CDR3 is TGTGCTAGTGGTTGGACAGTCAACAATCAGCCCCAGCATTTT.

This chain links TRBV28 with TRBJ1-4, with unresolved D. From germline, CDR1 is MDHEN and CDR2 SYDVKM. The CDR3 has 15 amino acids. With 2 bases removed from V and 5 bases from J, the gap between germline ends came to 12 bases. The CDR3 loop reads CASSLGGMLNEKLFF. In DNA, the CDR3 is TGTGCCAGCAGTTTAGGCGGGATGTTAAATGAAAAACTGTTTTTT.

V gene TRBV6-2 or TRBV6-3 combines with J gene TRBJ2-3; the match to TRBD2 covers 11 bases. Losses at the gene ends were 6 bases for V and 1 base for J; bases not matched to a gene: 3. Germline assignment: CDR1 MNHEY and CDR2 SVGEGT. This CDR3 has 15 amino acids. The CDR3 DNA reads as TGTGCCAGCAGACCTAGCGGGGGGCGCACAGATACGCAGTATTTT. As protein: CASRPSGGRTDTQYF.

The chain recombines TRBV5-1 with TRBJ1-1, with D perhaps TRBD1 (5 bases). This CDR3 spans 12 amino acids. V dropped 0 bases and J dropped 5 bases, with 5 bases sitting between them. CDR1 SGHRS and CDR2 YFSETQ come from the germline V gene. The CDR3 region is CASSLEGTEAFF. The CDR3 nucleotides read TGCGCCAGCAGCTTGGAGGGGACTGAAGCTTTCTTT.

This sequence joins TRBV6-4 and TRBJ1-1; no clear D. Deletions cut 4 bases from V and 1 base from J, with 7 bases between. This CDR3 spans 13 amino acids. CDR1 is MRHNA and CDR2 is SNTAGT in the germline V gene. The CDR3 here is CASSATENTEAFF. CDR3 DNA sequence: TGTGCCAGCAGTGCTACCGAGAACACTGAAGCTTTCTTT.

The chain is built from TRBV7-8 and TRBJ1-1; possibly TRBD1 for D (6 bases). The germline gives CDR1 SGHVS, CDR2 FQNEAQ. The CDR3 covers 14 residues. Trimming took off 0 bases at V and 3 bases at J, with 8 bases between the two ends. The DNA for the CDR3 is TGTGCCAGCAGCTTAGCAGAGGGGGACACTGAAGCTTTCTTT. As protein: CASSLAEGDTEAFF.

This chain joins TRBV4-1 and TRBJ1-2; D call uncertain. V was clipped by 2 bases and J by 2 bases, with 15 bases between them. CDR3 size: 16 residues. Germline V gene lookup returns CDR1 MGHRA and CDR2 YSYEKL. CDR3 loop: CASSQLAQVLNYGYTF. CDR3 nucleotide sequence: TGCGCCAGCAGCCAATTAGCGCAGGTCTTGAACTATGGCTACACCTTC.

The chain is built from TRBV7-3 and TRBJ2-5; D is perhaps TRBD1 (5 bases). Trimming removed 1 base at V and 9 bases at J, with 15 bases between. This CDR3 is 14 amino acids long. CDR1 is SGHTA and CDR2 is FQGTGA in the germline V gene. This CDR3 reads CASSLNPGEGAQYF. In nucleotides, the CDR3 is TGTGCCAGCAGCTTAAATCCGGGCGAAGGGGCCCAGTACTTC.

V and J are TRBV27 and TRBJ1-1, with 7 bases identical to TRBD1. Germline V lookup: CDR1 MNHEY, CDR2 SMNVEV (reference sequence). The CDR3 spans 18 residues. After removal of 5 bases from V and 2 bases from J, the junction contained 17 bases not matched to a gene. The CDR3 spells CASSAGGGQAYSNTEAFF. In DNA, the CDR3 is TGTGCCAGCAGTGCCGGAGGCGGACAGGCATACTCTAACACTGAAGCTTTCTTT.

This chain joins TRBV3-1 (or the pseudogene TRBV3-2) and TRBJ1-3; D gene uncertain. This CDR3 comprises 16 residues. V was cut by 0 bases and J by 4 bases, with 13 bases left in between. Germline values: CDR1 LGHDT, CDR2 YNNKEL (reference sequence). The CDR3 here is CASSQERLRSGNTIYF. The CDR3, as DNA: TGTGCCAGCAGCCAAGAGAGACTGAGGTCCGGAAACACCATATATTTT.

This sequence joins TRBV28 and TRBJ1-1; 9 bases match TRBD1. The ends lost 3 bases at V and 6 bases at J; junction bases unmatched: 5. This CDR3 has 14 amino acids. The germline V gene has CDR1 MDHEN and CDR2 SYDVKM. The CDR3 DNA reads as TGTGCCAGCAGTTTGGGGGACAGGGCCTCTGAAGCTTTCTTT. Protein sequence: CASSLGDRASEAFF.

This clone has a single count. This chain connects TRBV7-6 to TRBJ1-2, with a tentative D call TRBD1 (5 bases). V was clipped by 2 bases and J by 4 bases, with 14 bases between them. The CDR3 totals 15 residues. Germline V gene lookup returns CDR1 SGHVS and CDR2 FNYEAQ. Written as DNA, the CDR3 is TGTGCCAGCAGCTTATCGTTTGGGGGGATCTATGGCTACACCTTC. Translated, it gives CASSLSFGGIYGYTF. The full variable domain, with the rest looked up from reference TRBV7-6 and TRBJ1-2, is GAGVSQSPRYKVTKRGQDVALRCDPISGHVSLYWYRQALGQGPEFLTYFNYEAQQDKSGLPNDRFSAERPEGSISTLTIQRTEQRDSAMYRCASSLSFGGIYGYTFGSGTRLTVV.

The chain joins TRBV27 to TRBJ2-7; 10 nucleotides agree with TRBD2. The CDR3 is 16 residues long. V lost 2 bases, J lost 1 base, and 5 bases stayed unmatched. The germline V gene has CDR1 MNHEY and CDR2 SMNVEV (reference sequence). CDR3 sequence (DNA): TGTGCCAGCAGTTTACCGGGGACTAGCGCATCCTACGAGCAGTACTTC. Protein sequence: CASSLPGTSASYEQYF.

The chain combines TRBV7-3 with TRBJ1-2; TRBD1 might be the D (6 bases). Germline values: CDR1 SGHTA, CDR2 FQGTGA. The CDR3 is 15 amino acids. V was clipped by 5 bases and J by 2 bases, with 15 bases between them. This CDR3 is CASSPSTGSNYGYTF. The CDR3 region has the DNA TGTGCCAGCAGCCCAAGTACAGGGTCCAACTATGGCTACACCTTC.

This chain connects TRBV19 to TRBJ1-4, with TRBD1 identical over 8 bases. Germline trimming cut 1 base from V and 4 bases from J; bases unmatched to any gene: 5. CDR3 length: 16 residues. Germline V lookup: CDR1 LNHDA, CDR2 SQIVND (reference sequence). CDR3 in DNA: TGTGCCAGTAGTATAGCCAGGGGGCAAATTAATGAAAAACTGTTTTTT. The encoded protein is CASSIARGQINEKLFF.

The chain couples TRBV30 to TRBJ1-6, with D unresolved. The germline gives CDR1 GTSNPN, CDR2 SVGIG (reference sequence). Trimming cost V 3 bases and J 6 bases, with 6 bases left between them. CDR3 length equals 12 residues. The CDR3 spells CAWSLSNSPLHF. CDR3 coding DNA: TGTGCCTGGAGCCTCAGTAATTCACCCCTCCACTTT.

The V gene is TRBV21-1, the J gene TRBJ2-7; the table calls TRBD1, which could not be checked here. TRBV21-1 is a known pseudogene. The CDR3 runs 16 residues. CDR3 sequence reads: CASSKVGRQGYYEQYF. The CDR3 DNA follows: TGTGCCAGCAGCAAAGTAGGTCGACAGGGGTACTACGAGCAGTACTTC.

This chain connects TRBV5-1 to TRBJ2-2, with D maybe TRBD1 (5 bases). V was cut by 1 base and J by 1 base, with 8 bases left in between. CDR1 and CDR2 from the germline V gene are SGHRS and YFSETQ. The CDR3 extends over 15 amino acids. The CDR3 sequence is CASSLSGQNTGELFF. The CDR3, as DNA: TGCGCCAGCAGCTTGTCCGGACAGAACACCGGGGAGCTGTTTTTT.

About this clone: Other DNA sequences in the sample encode the same CDR3. The V and J genes are TRBV27 and TRBJ2-7; 8 bases fit TRBD1. Germline CDR1 and CDR2: MNHEY and SMNVEV (reference sequence). Trimming at V came to 2 bases and at J to 3 bases, leaving 3 bases not matched to a gene. This CDR3 contains 14 residues. As DNA, the CDR3 is TGTGCCAGCAGTTTAGGACAGGGAGGCTACGAGCAGTACTTC. This encodes CASSLGQGGYEQYF.

J is TRBJ2-7 and V is TRBV28; D may be TRBD1 (6 bases). The CDR3 has 15 residues. Deletions cut 5 bases from V and 2 bases from J, with 16 bases between. Germline CDR1 is MDHEN and CDR2 is SYDVKM. CDR3 DNA: TGTGCCAGCAGTGCCCCCAGGGGCCTAACCTACGAGCAGTACTTC. Translated, it gives CASSAPRGLTYEQYF. The variable domain in full, with the rest retrieved from reference TRBV28 and TRBJ2-7, is DVKVTQSSRYLVKRTGEKVFLECVQDMDHENMFWYRQDPGLGLRLIYFSYDVKMKEKGDIPEGYSVSREKKERFSLILESASTNQTSMYLCASSAPRGLTYEQYFGPGTRLTVT.

This rearrangement joins TRBV3-1 (or the pseudogene TRBV3-2) to TRBJ1-1, with D tentatively TRBD1 (6 bases). In germline, CDR1 is LGHDT, CDR2 YNNKEL (reference sequence). This CDR3 spans 13 amino acids. Trimming stripped 3 bases from V and 5 bases from J, with 10 bases between. The CDR3 loop reads CASSHTGSTEAFF. The DNA of the CDR3 is TGTGCCAGCAGCCATACAGGGAGTACTGAAGCTTTCTTT.

The V gene is TRBV18, the J gene TRBJ1-5, with D possibly being TRBD1 (6 bases). This CDR3 spans 16 amino acids. V was cut by 6 bases and J by 1 base, with 16 bases left in between. Germline CDR1 is KGHSH and CDR2 is LQKENI. CDR3: CASSNRGAGSNQPQHF. The CDR3, as DNA: TGTGCCAGCTCGAACCGGGGGGCGGGAAGCAATCAGCCCCAGCATTTT.

The chain recombines TRBV28 with TRBJ2-3, with a weak D call TRBD1 (6 bases). Germline-derived CDR1 and CDR2 are MDHEN and SYDVKM. The CDR3 runs to 16 residues. With 5 bases removed from V and 2 bases from J, the gap between germline ends came to 17 bases. The CDR3 here is CASSPPGRGNTDTQYF. The CDR3 DNA sequence: TGTGCCAGCAGTCCCCCCGGCAGGGGCAACACAGATACGCAGTATTTT. Together with reference TRBV28 and TRBJ2-3, the CDR3 gives the full variable domain: DVKVTQSSRYLVKRTGEKVFLECVQDMDHENMFWYRQDPGLGLRLIYFSYDVKMKEKGDIPEGYSVSREKKERFSLILESASTNQTSMYLCASSPPGRGNTDTQYFGPGTRLTVL.

The V gene is TRBV6-1, the J gene TRBJ2-5; 9 nucleotides line up with TRBD1. CDR3 length: 16 residues. Per the germline V gene, CDR1 is MNHNS and CDR2 is SASEGT. J gave up 2 bases and V 4 bases, and 8 bases lay outside the gene matches. The CDR3 reads CASSATGGGLQETQYF. Written as DNA, the CDR3 is TGTGCCAGCAGTGCAACAGGGGGCGGACTTCAAGAGACCCAGTACTTC.

This clone was detected once. The chain is built from TRBV7-8 and TRBJ2-2; a possible D gene is TRBD2 (5 bases). CDR1 and CDR2 (germline): SGHVS, FQNEAQ. Trimming took 1 base from V and 6 from J, leaving 9 bases between them. The CDR3 contains 14 residues. The CDR3, as DNA: TGTGCCAGCAGCTTAGAGCGGCTAGCCGGGGAGCTGTTTTTT. Translated, it gives CASSLERLAGELFF. The full variable domain, in which reference TRBV7-8 and TRBJ2-2 provide the parts outside the CDR3, is GAGVSQSPRYKVAKRGQDVALRCDPISGHVSLFWYQQALGQGPEFLTYFQNEAQLDKSGLPSDRFFAERPEGSVSTLKIQRTQQEDSAVYLCASSLERLAGELFFGEGSRLTVL.

The chain uses TRBV27 and TRBJ2-1, with D possibly being TRBD2 (6 bases). Trimming removed 2 bases from V and 4 bases from J, with 12 bases in between. CDR1 MNHEY and CDR2 SMNVEV come from the germline V gene (reference sequence). This CDR3 is 15 amino acids long. The CDR3 protein is CASSLIVRGYNEQFF. In DNA, the CDR3 is TGTGCCAGCAGTTTAATTGTTCGGGGGTACAATGAGCAGTTCTTC.

J is TRBJ2-5 and V is TRBV6-5; perhaps TRBD2 as D (5 bases). The ends were cut back, 6 bases at V and 4 bases at J, with 9 bases in the middle. CDR1 MNHEY and CDR2 SVGAGI come from the germline V gene. The CDR3 has 12 amino acids. The CDR3 DNA is TGTGCCAGCAGGGGGAGCGGAGAGACCCAGTACTTC. Amino acid sequence: CASRGSGETQYF.